Listed here is a single T cell receptor (beta chain). Its antigen is unknown. The authors ran a second PCR of about 6 to 11 cycles using a sample-barcoded 5' primer and a J-beta primer mix. Each CDR3 protein gets one entry after TCRdb re-called the 5' RACE reads with MiXCR. The sample lists fewer than 950,000 distinct CDR3 sequences; approximately 35% were seen once. These data come from a study of blood T cells in healthy people across ages. Notes on the study in general: Donor CMV infection status was unknown, possibly confounding age-related changes in expanded clonotypes. Total diversity from one million sequenced T cells was likely underestimated. More naive CD4+ cells and higher diversity were found in long-lived than in aged donors.

The germline CDR1 and CDR2 sequences are SEHNR and FQNEAQ (reference sequence). This CDR3 contains 15 residues. With 4 bases clipped from V and 5 bases from J, the junction kept 10 bases outside the gene matches. Each donor had around 10 milliliters of peripheral blood drawn. Sequencing input: blood. This chain links TRBV7-9 with TRBJ2-5; TRBD1 aligns across 7 bases. This sequence was found in a man younger than 35 in good health. CDR3 sequence reads: CASSSSGTEGETQYF. DNA for the CDR3: TGTGCCAGCAGCTCTTCCGGGACAGAGGGGGAGACCCAGTACTTC.